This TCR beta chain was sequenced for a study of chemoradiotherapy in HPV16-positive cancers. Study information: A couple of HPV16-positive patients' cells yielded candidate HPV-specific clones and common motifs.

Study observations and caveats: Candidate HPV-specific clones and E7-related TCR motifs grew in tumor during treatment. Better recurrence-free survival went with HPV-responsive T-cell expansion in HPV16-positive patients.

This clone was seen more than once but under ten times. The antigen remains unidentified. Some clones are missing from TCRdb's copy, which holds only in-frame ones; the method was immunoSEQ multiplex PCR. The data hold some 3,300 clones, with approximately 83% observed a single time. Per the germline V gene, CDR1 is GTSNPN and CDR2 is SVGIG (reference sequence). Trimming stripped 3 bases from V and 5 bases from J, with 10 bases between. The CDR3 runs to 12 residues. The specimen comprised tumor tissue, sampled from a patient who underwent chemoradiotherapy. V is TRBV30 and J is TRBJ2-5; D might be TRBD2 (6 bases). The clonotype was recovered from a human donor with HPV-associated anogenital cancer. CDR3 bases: TGTGCCTGGAGCCCAGCGGGCGAGACCCAGTACTTC. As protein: CAWSPAGETQYF. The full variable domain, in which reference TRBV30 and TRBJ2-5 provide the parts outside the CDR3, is SQTIHQWPATLVQPVGSPLSLECTVEGTSNPNLYWYRQAAGRGLQLLFYSVGIGQISSEVPQNLSASRPQDRQFILSSKKLLLSDSGFYLCAWSPAGETQYFGPGTRLLVL.